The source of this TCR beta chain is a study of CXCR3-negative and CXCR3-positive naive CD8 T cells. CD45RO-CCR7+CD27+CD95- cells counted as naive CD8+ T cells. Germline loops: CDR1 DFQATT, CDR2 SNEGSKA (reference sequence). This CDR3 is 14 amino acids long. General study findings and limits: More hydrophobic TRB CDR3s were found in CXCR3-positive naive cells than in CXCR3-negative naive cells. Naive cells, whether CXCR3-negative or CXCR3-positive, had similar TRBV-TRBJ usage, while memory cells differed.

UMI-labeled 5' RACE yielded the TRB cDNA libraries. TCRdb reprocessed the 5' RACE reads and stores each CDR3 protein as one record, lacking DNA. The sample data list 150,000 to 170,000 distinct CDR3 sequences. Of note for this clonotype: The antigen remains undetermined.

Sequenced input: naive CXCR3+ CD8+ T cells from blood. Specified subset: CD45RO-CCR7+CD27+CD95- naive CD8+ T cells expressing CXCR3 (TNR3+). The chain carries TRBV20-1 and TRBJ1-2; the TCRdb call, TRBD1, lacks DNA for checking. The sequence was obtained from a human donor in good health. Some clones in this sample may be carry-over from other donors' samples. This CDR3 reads CSATPGQMNYGYTF.